The 25 T cell receptor beta chains presented below share a single source sample, sequenced in a study of T cell repertoires in cytomegalovirus infection. The antigens for these receptors are not known. From the reads, TCRdb called clonotypes with MiXCR, one entry per CDR3 protein. The sample yields approximately 910,000 distinct CDR3 sequences, less than 35% seen once. The sample in question was cultured CD8+ T cells from PBMCs, obtained from culture after CMV antigen stimulation. Every receptor here comes from a human donor in good health (CMV status not recorded). Some clones in this sample may be carry-over from other donors' samples.

The sample holds a few counts of this clonotype. This chain connects TRBV4-1 to TRBJ2-7; 8 bases are a match to TRBD1. V lost 2 bases to trimming and J lost 3 bases; unmatched junction nucleotides: 3. From germline, CDR1 is MGHRA and CDR2 YSYEKL. The CDR3 has 14 amino acids. The CDR3 nucleotides read TGCGCCAGCAGCCAACCGGACAGGGTCTACGAGCAGTACTTC. Translation gives CASSQPDRVYEQYF.

The chain joins TRBV29-1 to TRBJ1-1; D is uncertain. The CDR3 consists of 12 residues. The V gene's germline CDR1 is SQVTM and CDR2 ANQGSEA. Trimming cost V 3 bases and J 5 bases, with 10 bases left between them. The CDR3 protein is CSVEGQKTEAFF. DNA of the CDR3: TGCAGCGTTGAGGGCCAGAAGACTGAAGCTTTCTTT. Based on the CDR3 plus reference TRBV29-1 and TRBJ1-1, the full variable domain is SAVISQKPSRDICQRGTSLTIQCQVDSQVTMMFWYRQQPGQSLTLIATANQGSEATYESGFVIDKFPISRPNLTFSTLTVSNMSPEDSSIYLCSVEGQKTEAFFGQGTRLTVV.

The chain couples TRBV12-3 or TRBV12-4 to TRBJ2-5, with TRBD2 identical over 10 bases. V shed 4 bases, J shed 5 bases, and the junction held 10 bases outside the gene matches. The CDR3 has 16 amino acids. The CDR3: CASSSGLARGPETQYF. The CDR3 DNA reads as TGTGCCAGCAGTTCGGGACTAGCGAGAGGTCCGGAGACCCAGTACTTC.

The chain links TRBV7-9 to TRBJ1-5; 7 bases are shared with TRBD1. CDR3 size: 16 residues. Germline trimming cut 5 bases from V and 3 bases from J; bases unmatched to any gene: 10. The V gene's germline CDR1 is SEHNR and CDR2 FQNEAQ (reference sequence). The CDR3 DNA is TGTGCCAGCAGCCTGGTGGGACAGATGTACAATCAGCCCCAGCATTTT. Translating gives CASSLVGQMYNQPQHF.

The DNA of the CDR3 is TGCGCCAGCAGCCAAGAGGCACAGGTGGGCCGGGATGGGCAGTACTTC. Protein: CASSQEAQVGRDGQYF. The chain links TRBV4-1 to TRBJ2-7; D may correspond to TRBD1 or TRBD2 (5 bases each). Between the trimmed V and J ends, which lost 0 bases and 9 bases, there was a span of 21 bases. This CDR3 has 16 amino acids. Germline CDR1 reads MGHRA; CDR2 reads YSYEKL.

The chain links TRBV12-3 or TRBV12-4 to TRBJ2-1, with D perhaps being TRBD1 or TRBD2 (5 bases each). This CDR3 is built from 12 residues. V was pared by 5 bases and J by 12 bases, with 14 bases between. The CDR3 bases are TGTGCCAGCAGTAGGGACGCCACAGGGCAGTTCTTC. Its translation is CASSRDATGQFF.

The chain couples TRBV5-1 to TRBJ1-5, with a tentative D call TRBD1 (5 bases). The CDR3 is 17 amino acids. Trimming left V 5 bases short and J 4 bases short, with 22 bases between. Germline CDR1 reads SGHRS; CDR2 reads YFSETQ. CDR3 amino acids: CASRSGHHYEGNQPQHF. DNA for the CDR3: TGCGCCAGCAGATCCGGACACCATTACGAGGGTAATCAGCCCCAGCATTTT.

The rearrangement joins TRBV27 to TRBJ1-2; possible D gene TRBD1, 6 bases. This CDR3 is built from 13 residues. The germline gives CDR1 MNHEY, CDR2 SMNVEV (reference sequence). The ends were cut back, 2 bases at V and 11 bases at J, with 15 bases in the middle. The CDR3 loop is CASSLGGVSRYTF. The CDR3 coding sequence is TGTGCCAGCAGTTTAGGGGGCGTCAGTAGGTACACCTTC.

This clonotype was detected a few times. The J gene is TRBJ2-7, the V gene TRBV7-9; TRBD1 agrees at 7 bases. Germline lookup yields CDR1 SEHNR and CDR2 FQNEAQ (reference sequence). The CDR3 runs to 13 residues. The junction had 5 bases not matched to a gene; V was cut back by 6 bases and J by 3 bases. CDR3 residues: CASRPGQRYEQYF. The CDR3 nucleotides read TGTGCCAGCAGACCGGGACAGCGCTACGAGCAGTACTTC.

The chain uses TRBV6-5 and TRBJ2-5, with D unresolved. CDR1 MNHEY and CDR2 SVGAGI come from the germline V gene. This CDR3 is 14 amino acids long. Trimming pared 6 bases from V and 4 bases from J, leaving 15 bases between. The CDR3, as DNA: TGTGCCAGCAGCCTACGAGTGGTCCGAGAGACCCAGTACTTC. Its protein is CASSLRVVRETQYF.

V usage is TRBV6-2 or TRBV6-3 and J usage is TRBJ2-7, with 10 bases identical to TRBD2. CDR3 length equals 16 residues. V trimming: 0 bases; J trimming: 4 bases; junction bases outside the gene matches: 6. Germline V lookup: CDR1 MNHEY, CDR2 SVGEGT. The DNA for the CDR3 is TGTGCCAGCAGTTACTCGACAGCGGGGGGGCCTTACGAGCAGTACGTC. Amino acid sequence: CASSYSTAGGPYEQYV.

This clonotype showed up just a few times. The chain joins TRBV6-5 to TRBJ2-4, with D possibly being TRBD1 or TRBD2 (5 bases each). The V end lost 4 bases, the J end lost 2 bases, and 15 bases lay between the germline ends. The germline gives CDR1 MNHEY, CDR2 SVGAGI. The CDR3 covers 16 residues. DNA for the CDR3: TGTGCCAGCAGTTCGAGGGGAGCGTCGACCAAAAACATTCAGTACTTC. This sequence encodes CASSSRGASTKNIQYF.

This clonotype was found many times. V is TRBV7-8 and J is TRBJ1-5; 7 nucleotides agree with TRBD1. The trim removed 1 base at V and 2 bases at J, leaving 5 bases unmatched. The CDR3 is made up of 16 amino acids. Germline V lookup: CDR1 SGHVS, CDR2 FQNEAQ. The CDR3 DNA sequence: TGTGCCAGCAGCTTAGGAGGGGGCGCGGGCAATCAGCCCCAGCATTTT. Encoded protein: CASSLGGGAGNQPQHF.

This clonotype was detected once. The junction departs from the called germline gene at one end, perhaps through a read error. The V gene is TRBV3-1, the J gene TRBJ1-1; D remains unclear. Germline CDR1 reads LGHDT; CDR2 reads YNNKEL (reference sequence). The CDR3 consists of 14 residues. The CDR3: CANSQNNRNTEAFF. The CDR3 DNA is TGTGCCAACAGCCAGAACAACAGGAACACTGAAGCTTTCTTT.

The chain carries TRBV7-9 and TRBJ1-1, with D hard to call. The CDR3 is 14 amino acids. Germline assignment: CDR1 SEHNR and CDR2 FQNEAQ (reference sequence). The germline V and J ends were trimmed by 3 bases and 3 bases, with 11 bases remaining between them. CDR3: CASSLGRVHTEAFF. DNA for the CDR3: TGTGCCAGCAGCTTGGGGAGGGTTCACACTGAAGCTTTCTTT.

The chain recombines TRBV6-2 or TRBV6-3 with TRBJ1-2; TRBD1 matches at 8 bases. With V trimmed by 6 bases and J by 8 bases, 5 bases remained unmatched. In germline, CDR1 is MNHEY, CDR2 SVGEGT. The CDR3 runs to 12 residues. This chain's CDR3 is CASRDRDDGYTF. In DNA form, the CDR3 reads TGTGCCAGCAGGGACAGGGATGACGGCTACACCTTC.

This clonotype was picked up a small number of times. The rearrangement links TRBV6-5 to TRBJ2-7, with 7 nucleotides matching TRBD2. V was clipped by 2 bases and J by 4 bases; unmatched bases: 14. CDR3 length equals 17 residues. Germline CDR1 MNHEY, CDR2 SVGAGI. CDR3 nucleotides: TGTGCCAGCAGTTACCTCTCGTGGGCGGGGGACCGTTACGAGCAGTACTTC. This gives the protein CASSYLSWAGDRYEQYF.

The table lists this clonotype with a few counts. The genes are TRBV6-1 and TRBJ1-2; D possibly corresponds to TRBD1 (6 bases). The CDR3 has 13 amino acids. Germline V gene data show CDR1 as MNHNS and CDR2 as SASEGT. V lost 6 bases and J lost 3, with 11 bases in between. The CDR3 nucleotides are TGTGCCAGCAGCATCGGACAGTACTATGGCTACACCTTC. Amino acid sequence: CASSIGQYYGYTF.

This clonotype was seen a handful of times. V and J are TRBV6-2 or TRBV6-3 and TRBJ2-1; 7 bases map to TRBD2. Looked up from germline, CDR1 is MNHEY and CDR2 is SVGEGT. The CDR3 consists of 18 residues. The V and J ends lost 3 bases and 0 bases, in that order; junction bases with no gene match: 11. CDR3 nucleotide sequence: TGTGCCAGCAGTTATATAACTAGCGCCCCCAGCTCCTACAATGAGCAGTTCTTC. Translating it yields CASSYITSAPSSYNEQFF.

This clonotype was seen a handful of times. The chain uses TRBV9 and TRBJ1-6, with 12 bases matching TRBD1. The V segment lost 4 bases and the J segment 10 bases; nucleotides outside the gene matches: 15. From germline, CDR1 is SGDLS and CDR2 YYNGEE. The CDR3 covers 18 residues. The CDR3 protein is CASSLGQGAGVVGSPLHF. Here the CDR3 DNA reads TGTGCCAGCAGCCTGGGACAGGGGGCTGGAGTCGTCGGATCACCCCTCCACTTT.

The V call is TRBV27, the J call TRBJ2-7, with 11 bases matching TRBD1. CDR3 length: 15 amino acids. V lost 6 bases to trimming and J lost 7 bases; unmatched junction nucleotides: 11. Germline CDR1 is MNHEY and CDR2 is SMNVEV (reference sequence). In DNA, the CDR3 is TGTGCCAGCAGAGAAGGACAGGGGGCAACTCGGGAGCAGTACTTC. Protein sequence: CASREGQGATREQYF.

Details on this clonotype: The junction shows a germline mismatch at one end, possibly a read error. The chain links TRBV7-7 to TRBJ1-5; D not certain. The CDR3 loop spans 15 amino acids. The germline V gene has CDR1 SSHAT and CDR2 FNYEAQ (reference sequence). The chain's CDR3 is CASSLDRVNNQPQHF. The CDR3 nucleotides are TGTGCTAGCAGCCTTGACCGGGTAAACAATCAGCCCCAGCATTTT.

This clonotype has only a few counts. This chain joins TRBV19 and TRBJ2-1; 8 bases fit TRBD2. The CDR3 totals 14 residues. Germline loops: CDR1 LNHDA, CDR2 SQIVND (reference sequence). V was pared by 7 bases and J by 4 bases, with 6 bases of the junction left unmatched. The DNA of the CDR3 is TGTGCCAGTAACCCGGGGGGGAATTACAATGAGCAGTTCTTC. Amino acids: CASNPGGNYNEQFF.

This clonotype has just a few counts. This sequence joins TRBV6-1 and TRBJ1-2; TRBD1 matches at 8 bases. The junction had 11 bases not matched to a gene; V was cut back by 2 bases and J by 3 bases. CDR1 is MNHNS and CDR2 is SASEGT in the germline V gene. This CDR3 has 17 residues. CDR3 DNA sequence: TGTGCCAGCAGTGAAAACCCCGGACAGGGACTCTACTATGGCTACACCTTC. The encoded protein is CASSENPGQGLYYGYTF.

The genes are TRBV4-1 and TRBJ2-1; 9 bases align to TRBD1. This CDR3 region has 15 residues. Germline V gene data show CDR1 as MGHRA and CDR2 as YSYEKL. After removal of 3 bases from V and 4 bases from J, the junction contained 4 bases not matched to a gene. In nucleotides, the CDR3 is TGCGCCAGCAGCCACCGACAGGGGGGTTACAATGAGCAGTTCTTC. It encodes CASSHRQGGYNEQFF.